These 8 T cell receptor beta chains were sequenced from one sample in a study of T cell repertoires in cytomegalovirus infection. Each CDR3 protein gets one entry after TCRdb re-called the reads with MiXCR. The table records about 740,000 distinct CDR3 sequences, approximately 40% of them present only once. Material: PBMCs. These receptors were taken from a human donor in good health (CMV status not recorded). Some clones in this sample may be carry-over from other donors' samples.

This clonotype showed up just a few times. The V and J genes are TRBV28 and TRBJ2-5; D unresolved. Trimming left V 2 bases short and J 0 bases short, with 4 bases between. Germline-derived CDR1 and CDR2 are MDHEN and SYDVKM. The CDR3 loop spans 13 amino acids. The CDR3 protein is CASSLEDQETQYF. The CDR3 bases are TGTGCCAGCAGTTTAGAAGACCAAGAGACCCAGTACTTC.

The rearrangement joins TRBV7-8 to TRBJ2-5; the D call may be TRBD1 or TRBD2 (5 bases each). Germline V gene sequence: CDR1 SGHVS, CDR2 FQNEAQ. V gave up 5 bases and J gave up 9 bases, with 25 bases separating them. This CDR3 has 16 amino acids. The CDR3 sequence: CASSTNRDPLSRAQYF. The CDR3, as DNA: TGTGCCAGCAGCACCAACCGGGACCCCTTAAGTAGAGCCCAGTACTTC.

CDR3 coding DNA: TGTGCCAGCAGCATAATAAACACCATATATTTT. Its protein is CASSIINTIYF. The rearrangement links TRBV7-2 to TRBJ1-3; D remains ambiguous. This CDR3 is built from 11 residues. Trimming took 5 bases from V and 6 from J, leaving 5 bases between them. Germline values: CDR1 SGHTA, CDR2 FQGNSA.

V usage is TRBV27 and J usage is TRBJ1-2; no reliable D call. Germline V gene sequence: CDR1 MNHEY, CDR2 SMNVEV (reference sequence). Trimming pared 3 bases from V and 1 base from J, leaving 6 bases between. The CDR3 runs to 13 residues. This CDR3 is CASSFDRNYGYTF. The CDR3 coding sequence is TGTGCCAGCAGTTTCGACCGTAACTATGGCTACACCTTC.

J is TRBJ2-6 and V is TRBV27, with D possibly matching TRBD2 (6 bases). V lost 6 bases and J lost 0, with 9 bases in between. The CDR3 extends over 15 amino acids. Germline CDR1 is MNHEY and CDR2 is SMNVEV (reference sequence). CDR3 region: CASRAGSSGANVLTF. As DNA, the CDR3 is TGTGCCAGCAGGGCGGGGAGCTCTGGGGCCAACGTCCTGACTTTC.

This clonotype was recorded many times. V and J are TRBV28 and TRBJ2-1, with D hard to call. Trimming shortened V by 9 bases and J by 2 bases, and 11 bases separated the two germline ends. This CDR3 region has 13 residues. Germline CDR1 reads MDHEN; CDR2 reads SYDVKM. The CDR3 spells CASGIQTYNEQFF. Here the CDR3 DNA reads TGTGCCAGTGGGATCCAAACCTACAATGAGCAGTTCTTC.

The chain recombines TRBV20-1 with TRBJ2-5, with unresolved D. Germline lookup yields CDR1 DFQATT and CDR2 SNEGSKA (reference sequence). The germline V and J ends were trimmed by 7 bases and 5 bases, with 14 bases remaining between them. The CDR3 totals 12 residues. Written as DNA, the CDR3 is TGCAGTGTTGGCGAGAGTGGGGAGACCCAGTACTTC. Translating it yields CSVGESGETQYF.

This clonotype appeared many times. This chain connects TRBV7-8 to TRBJ2-5; 12 bases are shared with TRBD1. In germline, CDR1 is SGHVS, CDR2 FQNEAQ. V shed 0 bases, J shed 5 bases, and the junction held 1 base outside the gene matches. The length of the CDR3 is 15 residues. CDR3 sequence: CASSLAGTGGETQYF. DNA of the CDR3: TGTGCCAGCAGCTTAGCCGGGACAGGGGGCGAGACCCAGTACTTC.